The 23 T cell receptor beta chains given below trace back to one sample, sequenced in a study of T cell repertoires in cytomegalovirus infection. Using its own MiXCR run on the reads, TCRdb lists one record per CDR3 protein. The data contain 300,000 to 400,000 distinct CDR3 sequences, over 15% of them singletons. The specimen was PBMCs. Source of these receptors: a human donor in good health (CMV status not recorded). Some clones in this sample may be carry-over from other donors' samples.

The table lists this clonotype with many counts. The chain recombines TRBV7-2 with TRBJ1-5; D ambiguous. Germline assignment: CDR1 SGHTA and CDR2 FQGNSA. The CDR3 length is 14 residues. Trimming shortened V by 1 base and J by 7 bases, and 11 bases separated the two germline ends. The CDR3 here is CASSLVPGAQPQHF. The CDR3 DNA sequence: TGTGCCAGCAGCTTAGTGCCCGGCGCGCAGCCCCAGCATTTT.

This clonotype has only a few counts. This chain connects TRBV7-2 to TRBJ2-1, with TRBD2 matching over 9 bases. The germline V gene encodes CDR1 SGHTA and CDR2 FQGNSA. The CDR3 has 18 residues. V was pared by 1 base and J by 6 bases, with 13 bases of the junction left unmatched. Written as DNA, the CDR3 is TGTGCCAGCAGCTTAGGAGCATATTGCGGGAGGGTTTGCAATGAGCAGTTCTTC. This gives the protein CASSLGAYCGRVCNEQFF.

In regard to this clonotype: This may be a read error: a much more frequent sequence differs by one nucleotide. This rearrangement joins TRBV6-2 or TRBV6-3 to TRBJ1-6; the D is unclear. Germline V gene sequence: CDR1 MNHEY, CDR2 SVGEGT. This CDR3 contains 12 residues. CDR3 region: CASGYRDSPLHF. The CDR3 DNA reads TGTGCCAGCGGTTACCGAGATTCACCCCTCCACTTT.

The chain is built from TRBV10-3 and TRBJ2-7, with 10 bases matching TRBD2. This CDR3 is built from 13 residues. With V trimmed by 7 bases and J by 5 bases, 5 bases remained unmatched. The V gene's germline CDR1 is ENHRY and CDR2 SYGVKD. CDR3: CAIKAGGGDEQYF. CDR3 in DNA: TGTGCCATCAAAGCGGGAGGGGGTGACGAGCAGTACTTC.

To note about this clonotype: A much larger clone is a single base away; this may be a read error. The chain recombines TRBV6-2 or TRBV6-3 with TRBJ2-1; TRBD1 matches 9 bases. Germline V lookup: CDR1 MNHEY, CDR2 SVGEGT. The CDR3 totals 15 residues. CDR3 DNA sequence: TGTGCCAGCAGCTTCCGGGACAGGGACTTAGGTGAGGAGTTCTTC. Its translation is CASSFRDRDLGEEFF.

The gene calls are TRBV12-3 or TRBV12-4 and TRBJ2-5, with 12 nucleotides matching TRBD2. The V and J ends lost 5 bases and 5 bases, in that order; junction bases with no gene match: 21. The CDR3 consists of 20 residues. This chain's CDR3 is CASSPPSGRVPGAAEETQYF. CDR3 bases: TGTGCCAGCAGTCCCCCTAGCGGGAGGGTGCCAGGGGCGGCGGAGGAGACCCAGTACTTC.

This clonotype has more than one count but fewer than ten. This chain links TRBV2 with TRBJ1-1; D is perhaps TRBD1 (6 bases). The CDR3 has 15 residues. The germline CDR1 and CDR2 sequences are SNHLY and FYNNEI. V lost 7 bases and J lost 8, with 23 bases in between. The CDR3: CASTRPGARVREAFF. In DNA form, the CDR3 reads TGTGCCAGCACCCGCCCGGGGGCGAGGGTACGAGAAGCTTTCTTT. Full variable domain (missing parts from reference TRBV2 and TRBJ1-1): EPEVTQTPSHQVTQMGQEVILRCVPISNHLYFYWYRQILGQKVEFLVSFYNNEISEKSEIFDDQFSVERPDGSNFTLKIRSTKLEDSAMYFCASTRPGARVREAFFGQGTRLTVV.

This clonotype was detected a few times. The gene calls are TRBV12-3 or TRBV12-4 and TRBJ2-7, with 12 nucleotides matching TRBD1. Unmatched junction bases numbered 14, after V lost 7 bases and J lost 7 bases. The CDR3 covers 16 residues. The CDR3 loop reads CASNPGGGQGAREQYF. The CDR3 coding sequence is TGTGCCAGCAACCCTGGAGGGGGACAGGGGGCGAGAGAGCAGTACTTC.

This clonotype was detected only a few times. The chain is built from TRBV27 and TRBJ2-1; 13 nucleotides match TRBD2. The CDR3 runs to 16 residues. CDR1 and CDR2 (germline): MNHEY, SMNVEV (reference sequence). The trim removed 6 bases at V and 5 bases at J, leaving 7 bases unmatched. This CDR3 reads CASRGGGLAGNNEQFF. The CDR3 coding sequence is TGTGCCAGCAGGGGGGGGGGACTAGCGGGGAACAATGAGCAGTTCTTC.

This clonotype has ten or more counts. The genes are TRBV7-2 and TRBJ1-2, with D possibly matching TRBD1 (6 bases). Germline values: CDR1 SGHTA, CDR2 FQGNSA. The V end lost 4 bases, the J end lost 6 bases, and 12 bases lay between the germline ends. The CDR3 extends over 13 amino acids. CDR3 nucleotide sequence: TGTGCCAGCAGCTATTCAGGGGCGGATGGCTACACCTTC. Amino acid sequence: CASSYSGADGYTF.

There are a few counts of this clonotype. The rearrangement links TRBV20-1 to TRBJ2-7; D is tentatively TRBD1 or TRBD2 (5 bases each). V was clipped by 3 bases and J by 4 bases, with 22 bases between them. The germline V gene encodes CDR1 DFQATT and CDR2 SNEGSKA (reference sequence). CDR3 length: 16 residues. For the CDR3, the DNA is TGCAGTGCTAGTGGCGGCGATCGAGGGGTCGGGTACGAGCAGTACTTC. Its protein product is CSASGGDRGVGYEQYF.

The V gene is TRBV6-5, the J gene TRBJ1-3, with 8 bases that match TRBD1. With 6 bases clipped from V and 0 bases from J, the junction kept 7 bases outside the gene matches. Germline V CDR1 and CDR2: MNHEY, SVGAGI. CDR3 size: 16 residues. The chain's CDR3 is CASRRDRSRSGNTIYF. The CDR3 DNA reads TGTGCCAGCAGGCGGGACAGGAGCCGCTCTGGAAACACCATATATTTT.

This clonotype was counted ten times or more. V usage is TRBV7-2 and J usage is TRBJ2-5; D is possibly TRBD2 (6 bases). The germline gives CDR1 SGHTA, CDR2 FQGNSA. This CDR3 has 13 residues. V was pared by 7 bases and J by 9 bases, with 18 bases between. The CDR3: CASTPGTGRPQYF. For the CDR3, the DNA is TGTGCCAGCACTCCGGGGACTGGTAGGCCCCAGTACTTC.

This clonotype was found many times. The V gene is TRBV7-2, the J gene TRBJ2-2; weak D call: TRBD2 (5 bases). CDR3 length: 14 residues. Between the trimmed V and J ends, which lost 3 bases and 6 bases, there was a span of 11 bases. CDR1 and CDR2 from the germline V gene are SGHTA and FQGNSA. CDR3 coding DNA: TGTGCCAGCAGCTTTTCTAGCCACCCCGGGGAGCTGTTTTTT. Protein sequence: CASSFSSHPGELFF.

This clonotype was detected a few times. The chain couples TRBV5-4 to TRBJ2-5; TRBD2 is a possible D gene (6 bases). This CDR3 is built from 15 residues. Germline CDR1 is SGHNT and CDR2 is YYREEE (reference sequence). With 4 bases removed from V and 3 bases from J, the gap between germline ends came to 16 bases. Here the CDR3 DNA reads TGTGCCAGCAGCCTGGTAGGTAGCGGAGAAGAGACCCAGTACTTC. It is translated as CASSLVGSGEETQYF.

V and J are TRBV6-5 and TRBJ1-2; 8 bases match TRBD1. CDR1 MNHEY and CDR2 SVGAGI come from the germline V gene. There are 16 residues in the CDR3. J lost 5 bases, V lost 0 bases, and 8 bases had no gene match. Here the CDR3 DNA reads TGTGCCAGCAGTTACTCGGGAGGACAGGGCAATTATGGCTACACCTTC. Translation: CASSYSGGQGNYGYTF.

The chain combines TRBV5-5 with TRBJ2-1; 7 bases map to TRBD1. Germline V gene sequence: CDR1 SGHKS, CDR2 YYEKEE (reference sequence). CDR3 length: 15 residues. J gave up 4 bases and V 1 base, and 5 bases lay outside the gene matches. The CDR3 DNA follows: TGTGCCAGCAGCTTGACCGGGACAGAGTACAATGAGCAGTTCTTC. Protein sequence: CASSLTGTEYNEQFF.

The chain recombines TRBV18 with TRBJ2-5; TRBD1 matches at 7 bases. CDR1 and CDR2 (germline): KGHSH, LQKENI. The CDR3 contains 15 residues. The V and J ends lost 5 bases and 4 bases, in that order; junction bases with no gene match: 10. In DNA, the CDR3 is TGTGCCAGCTCAACCTACAGGGGCTTGGGAGAGACCCAGTACTTC. It specifies CASSTYRGLGETQYF.

In its sample, this clonotype was seen many times. This rearrangement joins TRBV7-2 to TRBJ2-3, with D possibly being TRBD1 (6 bases). Germline V gene lookup returns CDR1 SGHTA and CDR2 FQGNSA. Between the trimmed V and J ends, which lost 3 bases and 4 bases, there was a span of 11 bases. The CDR3 runs 14 residues. CDR3 sequence reads: CASSLGRGSDTQYF. CDR3 in DNA: TGTGCCAGCAGCTTGGGCAGGGGTTCAGATACGCAGTATTTT.

Only a few counts were recorded for this clonotype. V gene TRBV20-1 combines with J gene TRBJ2-3; D not certain. Deletions cut 6 bases from V and 4 bases from J, with 14 bases between. Germline CDR1 is DFQATT and CDR2 is SNEGSKA (reference sequence). This CDR3 region has 13 residues. The CDR3 protein is CSAHPGAPDTQYF. As DNA, the CDR3 is TGCAGTGCCCATCCGGGCGCACCAGATACGCAGTATTTT.

This clonotype was seen only a few times. The chain combines TRBV10-3 with TRBJ2-3; D is uncertain. There are 14 residues in the CDR3. CDR1 is ENHRY, CDR2 SYGVKD, per germline. Between the trimmed V and J ends, which lost 11 bases and 2 bases, there was a span of 17 bases. The CDR3 nucleotides read TGTGCCTTAGGACCGGACGTCAACACAGATACGCAGTATTTT. This gives the protein CALGPDVNTDTQYF.

This clonotype has just a few counts. The rearrangement uses TRBV5-1 and TRBJ2-5; TRBD2 agrees at 9 bases. CDR1 and CDR2 (germline): SGHRS, YFSETQ. The V and J ends lost 4 bases and 1 base, in that order; junction bases with no gene match: 5. There are 15 residues in the CDR3. For the CDR3, the DNA is TGCGCCAGCAGCATGCTAGCGGGGTCCCAAGAGACCCAGTACTTC. It yields the protein CASSMLAGSQETQYF.

This clonotype was counted a few times. The chain recombines TRBV6-2 or TRBV6-3 with TRBJ2-7, with unresolved D. Germline CDR1 reads MNHEY; CDR2 reads SVGEGT. CDR3 length: 13 residues. Trimming removed 2 bases from V and 11 bases from J, with 16 bases in between. CDR3 in amino acids: CASSYADVTAEYF. The CDR3 DNA is TGTGCCAGCAGTTACGCCGACGTTACGGCAGAGTACTTC.